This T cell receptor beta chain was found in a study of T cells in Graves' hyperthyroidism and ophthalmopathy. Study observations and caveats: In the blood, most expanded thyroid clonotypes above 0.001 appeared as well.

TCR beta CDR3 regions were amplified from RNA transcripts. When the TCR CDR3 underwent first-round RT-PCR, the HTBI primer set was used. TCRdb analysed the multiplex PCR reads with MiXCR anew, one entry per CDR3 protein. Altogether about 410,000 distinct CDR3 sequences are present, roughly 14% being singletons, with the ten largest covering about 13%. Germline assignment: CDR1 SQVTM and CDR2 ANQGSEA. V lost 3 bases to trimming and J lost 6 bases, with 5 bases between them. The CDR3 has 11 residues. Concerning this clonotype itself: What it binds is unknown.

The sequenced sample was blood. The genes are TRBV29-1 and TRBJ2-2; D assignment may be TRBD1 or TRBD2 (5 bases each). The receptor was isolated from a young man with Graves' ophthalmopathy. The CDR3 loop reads CSVEGAGELFF. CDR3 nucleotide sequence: TGCAGCGTTGAGGGGGCCGGGGAGCTGTTTTTT.